This T cell receptor (beta chain) was sequenced in a study of cytomegalovirus exposure and HLA in healthy donors. In its sample, this clone was seen a few times. The antigen remains unidentified. The CDR3 is 12 residues long. Germline CDR1 SGHDT, CDR2 YYEEEE. V trimming: 6 bases; J trimming: 11 bases; junction bases outside the gene matches: 8. Primers included in the PCR were 60 Vbeta and 13 Jbeta primers. In the source study's methods: Per a later analysis, the number of unique TCR beta chains was some 82 million, of which 8.5 million to 11 million were shared. Some clones are missing from TCRdb's copy, which holds only in-frame ones; the method was immunoSEQ multiplex PCR. D and trimming come from the DNA, and the V and J calls and clone size come from that table. Of about 140,000 clones listed, around 81% were seen once; the top ten hold 2.5% to 3%. Points from the study as a whole: In the analysis, some V segments, TRBV6-2 and TRBV6-3 included, were excluded as indistinguishable.

The rearrangement joins TRBV5-6 to TRBJ2-5; 9 bases are shared with TRBD1. The material sequenced was PBMCs. This receptor was taken from a male donor in good health and CMV-seronegative. The CDR3 DNA reads as TGTGCCAGCACCGAAGGACAGGGGTTGCAGTACTTC. Translation gives CASTEGQGLQYF.